The rows below give T cell receptor beta chains drawn from one sample of a study of blood T cell repertoires in COVID-19. Some clones are missing from TCRdb's copy, which holds only in-frame ones; the method was immunoSEQ multiplex PCR. This sample has 93,000 or so clones, with approximately 90% found just once. Sequencing input: peripheral blood. These receptors were taken from a woman over 75 in a cohort sampled during active COVID-19. CDR3s include the opening cysteine and the closing phenylalanine or tryptophan. The order of the fields is V gene, CDR3 length, CDR3 protein.

V gene: TRBV10-3; CDR3 length: 14; CDR3 protein: CATGSDRSSYEQYF
V gene: TRBV2; CDR3 length: 11; CDR3 protein: CASSGQEEQFF
V gene: TRBV9; CDR3 length: 15; CDR3 protein: CASSLGLAGYNEQFF
V gene: TRBV5-4; CDR3 length: 14; CDR3 protein: CASSLDGIGGAQYF
V gene: TRBV11-3; CDR3 length: 15; CDR3 protein: CASSSSGGAGGEQFF
V gene: TRBV18; CDR3 length: 15; CDR3 protein: CASSPTGVGSYEQYF
V gene: TRBV28; CDR3 length: 14; CDR3 protein: CASSIRGAGETQYF
V gene: TRBV2; CDR3 length: 17; CDR3 protein: CASSEGSRTGRAGELFF
V gene: TRBV25-1; CDR3 length: 14; CDR3 protein: CASSGTSRTNEQFF
V gene: TRBV6-2/TRBV6-3; CDR3 length: 14; CDR3 protein: CASSFGQVSSPLHF
V gene: TRBV30; CDR3 length: 13; CDR3 protein: CAWSVQQPNEQFF
V gene: TRBV11-2; CDR3 length: 14; CDR3 protein: CASAYGTGTYEQYF
V gene: TRBV5-1; CDR3 length: 13; CDR3 protein: CASGLALDNEQFF
V gene: TRBV7-9; CDR3 length: 14; CDR3 protein: CASSLGGIGYGYTF
V gene: TRBV27; CDR3 length: 15; CDR3 protein: CASSLSLAGGIEQYF
V gene: TRBV7-3; CDR3 length: 13; CDR3 protein: CASSLSPEETQYF
V gene: TRBV18; CDR3 length: 16; CDR3 protein: CASPRGDRSSGGGYTF
V gene: TRBV28; CDR3 length: 14; CDR3 protein: CASTPRGANTEAFF
V gene: TRBV3-1/TRBV3-2; CDR3 length: 15; CDR3 protein: CASSPTSQGGYEQYF
V gene: TRBV6-5; CDR3 length: 15; CDR3 protein: CASSYGQGWPYEQYF
V gene: TRBV14; CDR3 length: 14; CDR3 protein: CASSQDLHSETQYF
V gene: TRBV9; CDR3 length: 16; CDR3 protein: CASSVSTNYAGEKLFF
V gene: TRBV5-1; CDR3 length: 14; CDR3 protein: CASSLDRNTGELFF
V gene: TRBV4-1; CDR3 length: 15; CDR3 protein: CASSQEQVGGNTIYF
V gene: TRBV19; CDR3 length: 16; CDR3 protein: CASSTRPGQGKYGYTF
V gene: TRBV3-1/TRBV3-2; CDR3 length: 15; CDR3 protein: CASSSRRDTNTEAFF
V gene: TRBV10-3; CDR3 length: 15; CDR3 protein: CAISSRSLSGTEAFF
V gene: TRBV5-1; CDR3 length: 16; CDR3 protein: CASSRRQGAGTGELFF
V gene: TRBV5-6; CDR3 length: 17; CDR3 protein: CASSLFVSGGLLYEQYF
V gene: TRBV7-6; CDR3 length: 18; CDR3 protein: CASSYASPGAPSGNTIYF
V gene: TRBV7-2; CDR3 length: 16; CDR3 protein: CASSLGLAGGQNEQFF
V gene: TRBV6-5; CDR3 length: 13; CDR3 protein: CASRSGAGNTIYF
V gene: TRBV10-3; CDR3 length: 12; CDR3 protein: CAISETGNEQFF
V gene: TRBV18; CDR3 length: 12; CDR3 protein: CASSPEGFGYTF
V gene: TRBV6-5; CDR3 length: 14; CDR3 protein: CASSNRDSNQPQHF
V gene: TRBV6-5; CDR3 length: 13; CDR3 protein: CASSRPGQGGYTF
V gene: TRBV23-1; CDR3 length: 14; CDR3 protein: CAPRGGGPLSEQYF
V gene: TRBV19; CDR3 length: 13; CDR3 protein: CASSTRTSHEQYF
V gene: TRBV7-3; CDR3 length: 14; CDR3 protein: CASSKAGTLYEQYF
V gene: TRBV27; CDR3 length: 14; CDR3 protein: CASSRRGTAYGYTF